What follows is one T cell receptor (beta chain) and its context. This sample is drawn from a study of T cell changes during pregnancy in multiple sclerosis. After removal of 1 base from V and 5 bases from J, the junction contained 7 bases not matched to a gene. The CDR3 covers 16 residues. From germline, CDR1 is SGHAT and CDR2 FQNNGV. Produced via immunoSEQ multiplex PCR; TCRdb's table is partial and in-frame only. The top ten clones hold around 2.5% of a sample with about 67,000 clones, roughly nine tenths of them seen once. The receptor was isolated from a female donor with multiple sclerosis, enrolled in a pregnancy study. The chain joins TRBV11-2 to TRBJ1-1, with 10 bases that match TRBD1. The sequenced sample was peripheral blood, obtained in the first trimester of pregnancy. As DNA, the CDR3 is TGTGCCAGCAGCTTAGGAGGGGACAGGGGTCGAACTGAAGCTTTCTTT. Its translation is CASSLGGDRGRTEAFF.